This T cell receptor beta chain is drawn from a study of CD8 T cells in Susac syndrome. The TEMRA cells underwent FACS enrichment, while the CD8+ and CD4+ T cells underwent negative isolation. The RNA, roughly 0.5 to 1 ug, was put through reverse transcription using random hexamers. By means of immunoSEQ multiplex PCR, TCR beta CDR3 spanning 54 Vbeta and 13 Jbeta underwent amplification. TCRdb re-analysed the immunoSEQ multiplex PCR reads in MiXCR, keeping a single row per CDR3 protein. The sample has 65,000 to 80,000 distinct CDR3 sequences, roughly 90% seen once; the top ten hold 0.5% to 0.6%. V was shortened by 2 bases and J by 5 bases, with 10 bases between the two germline ends. The germline gives CDR1 SGHVS, CDR2 FQNEAQ. The CDR3 runs 14 residues.

The sample consisted of CD8+ T cells from PBMCs. J is TRBJ1-5 and V is TRBV7-8; possible D gene TRBD1, 6 bases. This clonotype was sampled from a human donor with multiple sclerosis. The CDR3 nucleotides read TGTGCCAGCAGCTTACAGGGGTTCGATCAGCCCCAGCATTTT. Encoded protein: CASSLQGFDQPQHF. The whole variable domain, remainder taken from reference TRBV7-8 and TRBJ1-5, is GAGVSQSPRYKVAKRGQDVALRCDPISGHVSLFWYQQALGQGPEFLTYFQNEAQLDKSGLPSDRFFAERPEGSVSTLKIQRTQQEDSAVYLCASSLQGFDQPQHFGDGTRLSIL.